This TCR beta chain was obtained from a study of PD-L1 blockade in urothelial cancer. Looking at the study overall: Bladder-origin urothelial cancer in males described about 85% of the roughly 29 patients. Prior chemotherapy ranged from 0 to 3 regimens per patient.

Repertoires were generated with immunoSEQ multiplex PCR, while TCRdb's copy carries only in-frame clones and drops some. The repertoire consists of about 110,000 clones, with approximately 85% occurring once and the leading ten covering approximately 2.4%. Many counts were recorded for this clone. Patients' urothelial carcinoma was locally advanced or metastatic. V lost 8 bases, J lost 5 bases, and 15 bases lay in between. This CDR3 has 13 amino acids. Germline V gene sequence: CDR1 MNHNY, CDR2 SVGAGI (reference sequence). Sequencing was performed on PBMCs, taken around atezolizumab (anti-PD-L1) treatment. The clonotype comes from a man aged 50 to 60 with urothelial cancer. The chain carries TRBV6-6 and TRBJ1-2; perhaps TRBD1 as D (5 bases). CDR3 in amino acids: CASAGGPEYGYTF. The CDR3 DNA reads TGTGCCAGCGCCGGGGGTCCCGAATATGGCTACACCTTC.